The 19 T cell receptor beta chains reported below all come from one sample, sequenced in a study of blood T cell repertoires in COVID-19. Sequenced by immunoSEQ multiplex PCR; TCRdb stores in-frame clones only, minus some. The table shows roughly 250,000 clones, with about 85% occurring only once. Material for sequencing was peripheral blood. Receptor source: a human donor with COVID-19, enrolled during active disease. The donor label of this sample is uncertain.

The chain has TRBV11-2 and TRBJ1-2; tentative D call: TRBD1 (5 bases). The germline V and J ends were trimmed by 5 bases and 4 bases, with 11 bases remaining between them. The CDR3 length is 13 residues. The V gene's germline CDR1 is SGHAT and CDR2 FQNNGV. CDR3 amino acids: CASSPTGRYGYTF. CDR3 nucleotides: TGTGCCAGCAGCCCAACAGGTCGCTATGGCTACACCTTC.

The chain combines TRBV18 with TRBJ1-1; 7 nucleotides agree with TRBD1. The CDR3 covers 15 residues. CDR1 is KGHSH and CDR2 is LQKENI in the germline V gene. After removal of 3 bases from V and 4 bases from J, the junction contained 8 bases not matched to a gene. As DNA, the CDR3 is TGTGCCAGCTCACCCCCGACAGGGATCGGCACTGAAGCTTTCTTT. Amino acids: CASSPPTGIGTEAFF.

As concerns this clone: The limits of the CDR3 on the DNA are not certain, so only TCRdb's listed CDR3 is given. The chain is built from TRBV21-1 and TRBJ1-3. TRBV21-1 is reported as a pseudogene. The CDR3 spans 17 residues, counting both ends. The CDR3: CASSNWGGGTSGNTIYF.

The chain uses TRBV29-1 and TRBJ1-1; D is perhaps TRBD1 (6 bases). The V gene's germline CDR1 is SQVTM and CDR2 ANQGSEA. With 4 bases removed from V and 4 bases from J, the gap between germline ends came to 16 bases. There are 14 residues in the CDR3. CDR3 region: CSVVQGPRGTEAFF. The CDR3 DNA sequence: TGCAGCGTTGTCCAGGGGCCCCGGGGCACTGAAGCTTTCTTT.

This chain joins TRBV18 and TRBJ2-1; a possible D gene is TRBD1 (6 bases). This CDR3 contains 17 residues. V dropped 3 bases and J dropped 9 bases, with 24 bases sitting between them. The V gene's germline CDR1 is KGHSH and CDR2 LQKENI. CDR3 sequence reads: CASSPTPGTIPSGEQFF. As DNA, the CDR3 is TGTGCCAGCTCACCTACCCCCGGGACAATTCCCTCGGGTGAGCAGTTCTTC.

This sequence joins TRBV9 and TRBJ2-3; 11 bases agree with TRBD2. There are 16 residues in the CDR3. V lost 3 bases and J lost 3; bases outside the gene matches: 6. In germline, CDR1 is SGDLS, CDR2 YYNGEE. CDR3 coding DNA: TGTGCCAGCAGCGCGTTAGCGGGAGGGGTGACAGATACGCAGTATTTT. Amino acid sequence: CASSALAGGVTDTQYF.

This chain uses TRBV12-3 or TRBV12-4 with TRBJ1-4; D ambiguous. The V end was cut by 5 bases, the J end by 5 bases, with 9 bases between. The CDR3 totals 13 residues. The DNA for the CDR3 is TGTGCCAGCAGTCCGAGCGGGAATGAAAAACTGTTTTTT. Residues: CASSPSGNEKLFF.

CDR3 coding DNA: TGCGCCAGCAGCTGGGGGACTAGCGGGAAAAACACCGGGGAGCTGTTTTTT. This codes for CASSWGTSGKNTGELFF. This chain links TRBV5-1 with TRBJ2-2; 13 nucleotides agree with TRBD2. The CDR3 has 17 residues. Trimming took 3 bases from V and 2 from J; bases not matched to a gene: 4. Germline V gives CDR1 SGHRS, CDR2 YFSETQ. Based on the CDR3 plus reference TRBV5-1 and TRBJ2-2, the full variable domain is KAGVTQTPRYLIKTRGQQVTLSCSPISGHRSVSWYQQTPGQGLQFLFEYFSETQRNKGNFPGRFSGRQFSNSRSEMNVSTLELGDSALYLCASSWGTSGKNTGELFFGEGSRLTVL.

The chain recombines TRBV6-2 or TRBV6-3 with TRBJ1-1, with D possibly being TRBD1 (5 bases). Germline values: CDR1 MNHEY, CDR2 SVGEGT. The CDR3 length is 12 residues. Trimming left V 2 bases short and J 6 bases short, with 7 bases between. CDR3 protein: CASSYRGSEAFF. For the CDR3, the DNA is TGTGCCAGCAGTTACCGGGGGTCTGAAGCTTTCTTT.

The J gene is TRBJ2-7, the V gene TRBV3-1 (or the pseudogene TRBV3-2); possibly TRBD1 for D (6 bases). Germline CDR1 reads LGHDT; CDR2 reads YNNKEL (reference sequence). CDR3 length: 15 residues. V was clipped by 1 base and J by 5 bases, with 15 bases between them. CDR3 nucleotides: TGTGCCAGCAGCCAAGCCGCCGCAGGGGTCCACGAGCAGTACTTC. Residues: CASSQAAAGVHEQYF.

The chain employs TRBV28 and TRBJ2-2, with a weak D call TRBD1 (7 bases). The CDR3 contains 18 residues. CDR1 is MDHEN, CDR2 SYDVKM, per germline. V gave up 6 bases and J gave up 2 bases, with 22 bases separating them. The CDR3 nucleotides read TGTGCCAGCAGCTTCCCGGACGACAGGGAGGCTAACACCGGGGAGCTGTTTTTT. It translates to CASSFPDDREANTGELFF.

The chain has TRBV6-5 and TRBJ1-1, with D perhaps TRBD1 (5 bases). This CDR3 spans 12 amino acids. From germline, CDR1 is MNHEY and CDR2 SVGAGI. V lost 5 bases and J 6 bases, leaving 10 bases between the germline ends. CDR3 DNA sequence: TGTGCCAGCAGTCGAGGGGAGGCTGAAGCTTTCTTT. It is translated as CASSRGEAEAFF.

CDR3 sequence reads: CASSLWTGSYQPQHF. CDR3 coding DNA: TGTGCCAGCAGTTTATGGACAGGGTCTTATCAGCCCCAGCATTTT. The chain is built from TRBV28 and TRBJ1-5; 7 positions match TRBD1. Looked up from germline, CDR1 is MDHEN and CDR2 is SYDVKM. This CDR3 is built from 15 residues. J was trimmed by 5 bases and V by 0 bases; bases with no gene match: 4.

This sequence joins TRBV11-3 and TRBJ1-2; D not resolved. This CDR3 is built from 12 residues. Trimming removed 5 bases at V and 7 bases at J, with 11 bases between. Germline V gene lookup returns CDR1 SGHNT and CDR2 YENEEA. CDR3 protein: CASSHYDRGYTF. In nucleotides, the CDR3 is TGTGCCAGCAGCCACTATGACCGTGGCTACACCTTC.

The CDR3 DNA reads TGCGCCAGCAGCTTGGAGGTTAGCGGGGGGTACAATGAGCAGTTCTTC. Protein: CASSLEVSGGYNEQFF. V usage is TRBV5-1 and J usage is TRBJ2-1, with 10 bases fitting TRBD2. Germline V lookup: CDR1 SGHRS, CDR2 YFSETQ. The CDR3 has 16 amino acids. With 0 bases clipped from V and 4 bases from J, the junction kept 4 bases outside the gene matches.

V and J are TRBV20-1 and TRBJ2-7, with D perhaps matching TRBD2 (6 bases). CDR1 DFQATT and CDR2 SNEGSKA come from the germline V gene (reference sequence). Trimming took 3 bases from V and 0 from J, leaving 12 bases between them. CDR3 length: 14 amino acids. CDR3 protein: CSASSGRSSYEQYF. The CDR3 coding sequence is TGCAGTGCTAGTAGTGGGAGGAGCTCCTACGAGCAGTACTTC.

V is TRBV6-2 or TRBV6-3 and J is TRBJ2-6; the match to TRBD1 covers 8 bases. Trimming took 5 bases from V and 5 from J; bases not matched to a gene: 8. The CDR3 contains 16 residues. CDR1 is MNHEY and CDR2 is SVGEGT in the germline V gene. The CDR3 region is CASSKSQGARANVLTF. CDR3 in DNA: TGTGCCAGCAGTAAGTCCCAGGGGGCAAGGGCCAACGTCCTGACTTTC.

The chain is built from TRBV20-1 and TRBJ1-5; TRBD1 aligns across 9 bases. This CDR3 contains 13 residues. The germline V gene encodes CDR1 DFQATT and CDR2 SNEGSKA (reference sequence). J was trimmed by 10 bases and V by 6 bases; bases with no gene match: 10. CDR3 in amino acids: CSASPGTGSPQHF. DNA for the CDR3: TGCAGTGCAAGTCCCGGGACAGGGTCCCCCCAGCATTTT.

The DNA of the CDR3 is TGTGCCAGCAGTCCAGGCAGGGCAGGGACCTACAATGAGCAGTTCTTC. Amino acids: CASSPGRAGTYNEQFF. V is TRBV27 and J is TRBJ2-1, with D maybe TRBD1 (5 bases). Trimming took 5 bases from V and 2 from J, leaving 16 bases between them. The CDR3 runs 16 residues. Germline CDR1 and CDR2: MNHEY and SMNVEV (reference sequence).